This entry lists 17 T cell receptor beta chains sequenced from one sample in a study of blood T cell repertoires in COVID-19. Some clones are missing from TCRdb's copy, which holds only in-frame ones; the method was immunoSEQ multiplex PCR. The table lists about 36,000 clones, 75% to 90% of them singletons, with around two fifths in the top ten. Input material: peripheral blood. These receptor sequences come from a human donor in a cohort sampled during active or convalescent COVID-19. The donor label of this sample is uncertain.

This clone was seen once. The chain couples TRBV3-1 (or the pseudogene TRBV3-2) to TRBJ2-1, with 10 nucleotides matching TRBD2. The length of the CDR3 is 17 residues. Per the germline V gene, CDR1 is LGHDT and CDR2 is YNNKEL (reference sequence). V was pared by 0 bases and J by 4 bases, with 6 bases of the junction left unmatched. CDR3 residues: CASSQDTGLAAYNEQFF. The CDR3 coding sequence is TGTGCCAGCAGCCAAGATACCGGACTAGCGGCGTACAATGAGCAGTTCTTC.

The sample holds a few counts of this clone. The chain is built from TRBV7-2 and TRBJ2-3; D perhaps matches TRBD2 (6 bases). CDR1 and CDR2 from the germline V gene are SGHTA and FQGNSA. This CDR3 has 14 residues. Trimming stripped 5 bases from V and 0 bases from J, with 9 bases between. The CDR3 spells CASSRDFSTDTQYF. DNA of the CDR3: TGTGCCAGCAGCCGGGACTTTAGCACAGATACGCAGTATTTT. Complete variable domain (other parts from reference TRBV7-2 and TRBJ2-3): GAGVSQSPSNKVTEKGKDVELRCDPISGHTALYWYRQSLGQGLEFLIYFQGNSAPDKSGLPSDRFSAERTGGSVSTLTIQRTQQEDSAVYLCASSRDFSTDTQYFGPGTRLTVL.

The J gene is TRBJ1-2, the V gene TRBV7-2, with 8 bases identical to TRBD1. CDR1 and CDR2 from the germline V gene are SGHTA and FQGNSA. The CDR3 covers 16 residues. The V segment lost 2 bases and the J segment 7 bases; nucleotides outside the gene matches: 12. The CDR3 sequence: CASSLSSPTGEGGYTF. CDR3 DNA: TGTGCCAGCAGCTTATCTTCCCCGACAGGGGAGGGTGGCTACACCTTC.

The V call is TRBV4-2, the J call TRBJ2-7; 7 bases are a match to TRBD2. This CDR3 contains 16 residues. V was pared by 1 base and J by 5 bases, with 11 bases of the junction left unmatched. Germline V gene sequence: CDR1 LGHNA, CDR2 YNFKEQ. The CDR3 reads CASSQGSGLELHEQYF. In nucleotides, the CDR3 is TGTGCCAGCAGCCAAGGGTCCGGACTAGAACTCCACGAGCAGTACTTC.

The chain carries TRBV4-3 and TRBJ2-1; 9 bases line up with TRBD2. The junction had 9 bases not matched to a gene; V was cut back by 0 bases and J by 0 bases. This CDR3 has 19 residues. The V gene's germline CDR1 is LGHNA and CDR2 YSLEER. DNA for the CDR3: TGCGCCAGCAGCCAAGAATTGACTAGCGGAGGGAGCTCCTACAATGAGCAGTTCTTC. Translated, it gives CASSQELTSGGSSYNEQFF.

The rearrangement links TRBV2 to TRBJ1-3; D remains ambiguous. The CDR3 covers 14 residues. Between the trimmed V and J ends, which lost 8 bases and 3 bases, there was a span of 14 bases. The germline CDR1 and CDR2 sequences are SNHLY and FYNNEI. The CDR3 region has the DNA TGTGCCAGCCACCAGACATACGGTGGAAACACCATATATTTT. This encodes CASHQTYGGNTIYF. The full variable domain, completed using reference TRBV2 and TRBJ1-3, is EPEVTQTPSHQVTQMGQEVILRCVPISNHLYFYWYRQILGQKVEFLVSFYNNEISEKSEIFDDQFSVERPDGSNFTLKIRSTKLEDSAMYFCASHQTYGGNTIYFGEGSWLTVV.

The chain joins TRBV19 to TRBJ2-3; 7 nucleotides line up with TRBD2. The germline V gene encodes CDR1 LNHDA and CDR2 SQIVND (reference sequence). V dropped 1 base and J dropped 4; count of bases not matched to a gene: 2. The CDR3 covers 14 residues. In DNA, the CDR3 is TGTGCCAGTAGTATAGCGGCGGGGGCAGATACGCAGTATTTT. As protein: CASSIAAGADTQYF.

The chain uses TRBV4-3 and TRBJ1-1, with D possibly being TRBD1 (6 bases). Trimming pared 1 base from V and 0 bases from J, leaving 15 bases between. The length of the CDR3 is 17 residues. From germline, CDR1 is LGHNA and CDR2 YSLEER. The CDR3 loop is CASSQGPGGRVNTEAFF. The DNA for the CDR3 is TGCGCCAGCAGCCAAGGACCGGGGGGCCGAGTGAACACTGAAGCTTTCTTT.

This chain uses TRBV2 with TRBJ2-7; 10 bases are a match to TRBD1. The CDR3 is 13 residues long. Unmatched junction bases numbered 4, after V lost 8 bases and J lost 3 bases. Germline values: CDR1 SNHLY, CDR2 FYNNEI. The CDR3 loop is CASRDRGYYEQYF. CDR3 bases: TGTGCCAGCCGGGACAGGGGATACTACGAGCAGTACTTC.

Of note for this clone: Other DNA sequences from this sample encode an identical CDR3 as well. The chain uses TRBV3-1 (or the pseudogene TRBV3-2) and TRBJ2-3; 9 bases fit TRBD1. Germline trimming cut 4 bases from V and 3 bases from J; bases unmatched to any gene: 5. This CDR3 has 15 amino acids. Germline V gives CDR1 LGHDT, CDR2 YNNKEL (reference sequence). CDR3 in DNA: TGTGCCAGCAGCCCCGGGACAGGGTTTACAGATACGCAGTATTTT. This sequence encodes CASSPGTGFTDTQYF.

On this clone: The same CDR3 also results from other DNA sequences found in this sample. The CDR3 region is CAWTSQETQYF. The CDR3, as DNA: TGTGCCTGGACCTCCCAGGAGACCCAGTACTTC. This chain uses TRBV30 with TRBJ2-5; D gene ambiguous. The germline gives CDR1 GTSNPN, CDR2 SVGIG (reference sequence). This CDR3 is built from 11 residues. With 4 bases removed from V and 5 bases from J, the gap between germline ends came to 8 bases. Supplemented by reference TRBV30 and TRBJ2-5, the full variable domain reads SQTIHQWPATLVQPVGSPLSLECTVEGTSNPNLYWYRQAAGRGLQLLFYSVGIGQISSEVPQNLSASRPQDRQFILSSKKLLLSDSGFYLCAWTSQETQYFGPGTRLLVL.

The V call is TRBV27, the J call TRBJ2-3; TRBD1 matches at 8 bases. The J segment lost 5 bases and the V segment lost 6 bases, leaving 7 bases of the junction unmatched. The CDR3 length is 14 residues. Germline lookup yields CDR1 MNHEY and CDR2 SMNVEV (reference sequence). The CDR3 DNA reads TGTGCCAGCAGCCTGACAGGGGTTGGAGATACGCAGTATTTT. It translates to CASSLTGVGDTQYF.

This clone was observed a single time. V gene TRBV5-1 combines with J gene TRBJ2-7; TRBD2 matches at 9 bases. V dropped 4 bases and J dropped 2; count of bases not matched to a gene: 7. Looked up from germline, CDR1 is SGHRS and CDR2 is YFSETQ. The CDR3 covers 15 residues. In nucleotides, the CDR3 is TGCGCCAGCAGCCCGACTAGCGGTCAACCCTACGAGCAGTACTTC. Translating it yields CASSPTSGQPYEQYF.

The chain uses TRBV6-5 and TRBJ1-6; D may be TRBD1 (5 bases). The CDR3 loop spans 14 amino acids. The V gene's germline CDR1 is MNHEY and CDR2 SVGAGI. The V end was cut by 8 bases, the J end by 6 bases, with 14 bases between. CDR3 sequence reads: CASCIGTLNSPLHF. The CDR3 DNA reads TGTGCCAGCTGCATAGGGACTCTTAATTCACCCCTCCACTTT.

The V call is TRBV7-2, the J call TRBJ2-5, with TRBD2 matching over 9 bases. The CDR3 has 16 residues. Germline values: CDR1 SGHTA, CDR2 FQGNSA. V shed 7 bases and J 2 bases; nucleotides not matched to a gene: 11. CDR3 sequence: CASKLGGGRAQETQYF. CDR3 nucleotides: TGTGCCAGCAAACTCGGGGGCGGGAGGGCTCAAGAGACCCAGTACTTC.

This chain uses TRBV6-5 with TRBJ1-5; no reliable D call. Between the trimmed V and J ends, which lost 0 bases and 1 base, there was a span of 7 bases. Per germline, CDR1 MNHEY and CDR2 SVGAGI. This CDR3 has 15 residues. This CDR3 is CASSYSRGSNQPQHF. The CDR3 nucleotides read TGTGCCAGCAGTTACTCGAGAGGGAGCAATCAGCCCCAGCATTTT.

The table lists this clone with a count of one. The chain combines TRBV6-1 with TRBJ2-3; the D gene is possibly TRBD2 (5 bases). The CDR3 consists of 16 residues. Germline V CDR1 and CDR2: MNHNS, SASEGT. Trimming removed 1 base at V and 0 bases at J, with 11 bases between. The CDR3 region is CASSEDLGLSTDTQYF. Written as DNA, the CDR3 is TGTGCCAGCAGTGAAGATCTTGGACTCAGCACAGATACGCAGTATTTT.